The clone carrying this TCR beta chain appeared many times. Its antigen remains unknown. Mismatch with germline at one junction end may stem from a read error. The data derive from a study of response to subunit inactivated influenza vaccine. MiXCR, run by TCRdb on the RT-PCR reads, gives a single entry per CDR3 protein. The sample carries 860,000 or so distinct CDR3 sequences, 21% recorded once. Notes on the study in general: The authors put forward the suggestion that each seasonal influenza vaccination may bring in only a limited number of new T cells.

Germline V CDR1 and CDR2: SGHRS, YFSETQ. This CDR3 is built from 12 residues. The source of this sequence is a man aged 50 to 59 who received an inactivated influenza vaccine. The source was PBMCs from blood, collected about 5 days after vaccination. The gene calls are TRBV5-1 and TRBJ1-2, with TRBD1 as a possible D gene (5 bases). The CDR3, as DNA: TGTGCCAGCAGACCCGACAGCTATGGCTACACCTTC. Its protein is CASRPDSYGYTF.